Listed here are 29 T cell receptor beta chains from one sample, sequenced in a study of human CD8 memory T cell subsets. UMI-labeled 5' RACE produced the TCR beta libraries. TCRdb derives one entry per CDR3 protein from the 5' RACE reads, leaving out DNA. This sample's table reports some 5,400 distinct CDR3 sequences. Specimen: CD8+ effector memory T cells (TEM) sorted from PBMCs. Subset here: effector memory CD8 T cells, CCR7- CD45RO+ CD95+. The source of these receptors is a human donor in good health.

This clonotype registers medium-sized by frequency. This chain uses TRBV29-1 with TRBJ1-3. This CDR3 contains 15 residues. Looked up from germline, CDR1 is SQVTM and CDR2 is ANQGSEA. The CDR3 protein is CSVEYTSYSGNTIYF.

This sequence joins TRBV24-1 and TRBJ2-7; TCRdb names TRBD1, which stays unverified in the absence of DNA. This CDR3 is 15 amino acids long. Germline V gives CDR1 KGHDR, CDR2 SFDVKD. CDR3 protein: CATSDPRQGDYEQYF.

V is TRBV29-1 and J is TRBJ2-3; the D gene TCRdb calls, TRBD2, cannot be checked with no DNA. Germline V CDR1 and CDR2: SQVTM, ANQGSEA. The CDR3 loop spans 17 amino acids. CDR3: CSVAGGGLAGVADTQYF.

The rearrangement joins TRBV9 to TRBJ2-3; lacking DNA, the TRBD2 call made by TCRdb goes unchecked. The CDR3 is 15 amino acids. Looked up from germline, CDR1 is SGDLS and CDR2 is YYNGEE. The chain's CDR3 is CASSPGTSGGDTQYF.

The chain links TRBV4-1 to TRBJ2-5. This CDR3 has 15 residues. Looked up from germline, CDR1 is MGHRA and CDR2 is YSYEKL. CDR3 loop: CASSQDDRWGETQYF.

The chain uses TRBV27 and TRBJ1-2. Germline lookup yields CDR1 MNHEY and CDR2 SMNVEV (reference sequence). CDR3 length: 13 residues. The CDR3 protein is CASSSGTIYGYTF.

The chain combines TRBV28 with TRBJ2-1; the D gene TCRdb calls, TRBD1, cannot be checked with no DNA. The CDR3 has 15 residues. CDR1 and CDR2 from the germline V gene are MDHEN and SYDVKM. CDR3 region: CASSPFGGEQDEQFF.

The V gene is TRBV19, the J gene TRBJ2-1; TCRdb picks TRBD2, but there is no DNA to check that call. This CDR3 is built from 15 residues. Germline V lookup: CDR1 LNHDA, CDR2 SQIVND (reference sequence). CDR3 loop: CASSIKAGGLDEQFF.

The rearrangement uses TRBV7-9 and TRBJ2-3; TCRdb picks TRBD2, but there is no DNA to check that call. Germline assignment: CDR1 SEHNR and CDR2 FQNEAQ (reference sequence). The CDR3 has 17 amino acids. This chain's CDR3 is CASSLDPGLAGGDTQYF.

The chain is built from TRBV27 and TRBJ2-7. Germline V gives CDR1 MNHEY, CDR2 SMNVEV (reference sequence). CDR3 length: 13 amino acids. The CDR3 sequence: CASSSGISWEQYF.

This clonotype is identified as medium-sized from frequency. V gene TRBV28 combines with J gene TRBJ2-4; absent DNA, TCRdb's TRBD2 call cannot be checked. CDR1 is MDHEN and CDR2 is SYDVKM in the germline V gene. The CDR3 runs to 13 residues. The CDR3 loop reads CASSLVGRNIQYF. The full variable domain, completed using reference TRBV28 and TRBJ2-4, is DVKVTQSSRYLVKRTGEKVFLECVQDMDHENMFWYRQDPGLGLRLIYFSYDVKMKEKGDIPEGYSVSREKKERFSLILESASTNQTSMYLCASSLVGRNIQYFGAGTRLSVL.

The chain links TRBV27 to TRBJ2-5; TCRdb reports TRBD1, a call that lacks DNA to check it against. Per germline, CDR1 MNHEY and CDR2 SMNVEV (reference sequence). The CDR3 contains 14 residues. CDR3 loop: CASSIPGIWETQYF.

The genes are TRBV15 and TRBJ2-2; TCRdb's D call, TRBD1, is unchecked because there is no DNA. Germline V lookup: CDR1 LNHNV, CDR2 YYDKDF (reference sequence). CDR3 length equals 12 residues. The CDR3 reads CATGGPNGELFF.

The chain joins TRBV3-1 to TRBJ2-3; TCRdb's D call, TRBD1, is unchecked because there is no DNA. Looked up from germline, CDR1 is LGHDT and CDR2 is YNNKEL (reference sequence). CDR3 length: 14 amino acids. The CDR3 loop is CASSSGQGLDTQYF.

CDR3 loop: CASSSITGLETQYF. The chain has TRBV11-2 and TRBJ2-5; the D call from TCRdb, TRBD1, cannot be confirmed without DNA. CDR1 and CDR2 (germline): SGHAT, FQNNGV. CDR3 length: 14 amino acids.

The chain has TRBV19 and TRBJ2-7. This CDR3 spans 13 amino acids. The germline V gene has CDR1 LNHDA and CDR2 SQIVND (reference sequence). Here the CDR3 reads CASSLSTEYEQYF.

This clonotype is medium-sized by frequency. This chain connects TRBV27 to TRBJ1-6. Germline CDR1 reads MNHEY; CDR2 reads SMNVEV (reference sequence). The CDR3 contains 15 residues. CDR3 amino acids: CASSLSTGGSSPLHF.

This rearrangement joins TRBV20-1 to TRBJ2-7; lacking DNA, the TRBD1 call made by TCRdb goes unchecked. Germline V lookup: CDR1 DFQATT, CDR2 SNEGSKA (reference sequence). The CDR3 consists of 14 residues. The CDR3: CSARDGQGVYEQYF.

The genes are TRBV19 and TRBJ2-7. The CDR3 extends over 15 amino acids. Germline lookup yields CDR1 LNHDA and CDR2 SQIVND (reference sequence). The CDR3 here is CASSIDLGRSYEQYF.

The chain is built from TRBV9 and TRBJ2-3. The CDR3 is 14 residues long. The germline gives CDR1 SGDLS, CDR2 YYNGEE. This CDR3 reads CASSVVLAGDTQYF.

According to its frequency, this clonotype is medium-sized. The chain uses TRBV7-6 and TRBJ2-3; as DNA is missing, the TRBD2 call by TCRdb cannot be tested. Germline CDR1 reads SGHVS; CDR2 reads FNYEAQ. The CDR3 is 16 amino acids. The CDR3 here is CASSPRTSGNTDTQYF.

The chain is built from TRBV12-3 or TRBV12-4 and TRBJ2-6; TCRdb indicates TRBD1, and absent DNA this call remains unverified. The CDR3 covers 16 residues. The CDR3 is CASSLGTGDGANVLTF.

The chain joins TRBV6-4 to TRBJ2-1; TCRdb names TRBD2, which stays unverified in the absence of DNA. The CDR3 is made up of 16 amino acids. Per germline, CDR1 MRHNA and CDR2 SNTAGT. CDR3 sequence: CASSAGTSGGDNEQFF.

The chain has TRBV28 and TRBJ2-6; TCRdb selects TRBD2, and the lack of DNA leaves this call unchecked. Per the germline V gene, CDR1 is MDHEN and CDR2 is SYDVKM. This CDR3 has 17 amino acids. CDR3 sequence: CASRPYGEVAGANVLTF.

By frequency, this clonotype registers medium-sized. This rearrangement joins TRBV7-9 to TRBJ1-1. The CDR3 is 15 residues long. The V gene's germline CDR1 is SEHNR and CDR2 FQNEAQ (reference sequence). The chain's CDR3 is CASSLSGLPDTEAFF.

The chain couples TRBV28 to TRBJ2-7; there is no DNA to check the TCRdb D call of TRBD2. The CDR3 is made up of 14 amino acids. The germline CDR1 and CDR2 sequences are MDHEN and SYDVKM. The CDR3 loop reads CASLQRGGSYEQYF.

V and J are TRBV12-3 or TRBV12-4 and TRBJ2-3; the D call from TCRdb, TRBD2, cannot be confirmed without DNA. The CDR3 is 15 amino acids. CDR3 sequence reads: CASSPYNPREDTQYF.

The chain couples TRBV24-1 to TRBJ1-1. Germline V lookup: CDR1 KGHDR, CDR2 SFDVKD. This CDR3 region has 13 residues. CDR3 residues: CATSGTDSGEAFF.

V usage is TRBV7-9 and J usage is TRBJ2-1. The CDR3 sequence is 11 residues long. Looked up from germline, CDR1 is SEHNR and CDR2 is FQNEAQ (reference sequence). CDR3 sequence: CASTYASTRFF.